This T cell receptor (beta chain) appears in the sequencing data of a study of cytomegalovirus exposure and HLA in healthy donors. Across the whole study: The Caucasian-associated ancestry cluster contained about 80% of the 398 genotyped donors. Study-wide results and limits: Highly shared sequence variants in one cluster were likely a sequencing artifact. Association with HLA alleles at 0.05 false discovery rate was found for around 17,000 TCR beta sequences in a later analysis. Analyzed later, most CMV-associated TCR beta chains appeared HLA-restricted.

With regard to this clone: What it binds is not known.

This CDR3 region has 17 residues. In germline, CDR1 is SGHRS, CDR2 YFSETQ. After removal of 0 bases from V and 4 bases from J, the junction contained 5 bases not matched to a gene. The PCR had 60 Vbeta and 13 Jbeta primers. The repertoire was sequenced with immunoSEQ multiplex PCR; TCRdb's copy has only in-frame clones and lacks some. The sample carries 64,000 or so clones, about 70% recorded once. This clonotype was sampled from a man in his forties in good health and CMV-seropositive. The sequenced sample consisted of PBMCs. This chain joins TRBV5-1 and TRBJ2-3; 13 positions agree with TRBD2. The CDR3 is CASSLGGTSGMADTQYF. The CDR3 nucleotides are TGCGCCAGCAGCTTGGGGGGGACTAGCGGGATGGCAGATACGCAGTATTTT.